The 24 T cell receptor beta chains reported below all come from one sample, sequenced in a study of T cell responses to AZD1222 COVID-19 vaccine. Using immunoSEQ multiplex PCR, the repertoire was profiled, and TCRdb retains in-frame clones only, with some absent. The sample records about 100,000 clones, 89% being singletons. The sequencing used peripheral blood, collected on day 0 of AZD1222 vaccination. Receptors originate from an adult in good health.

The chain has TRBV30 and TRBJ1-4; D might be TRBD1 (6 bases). CDR3 length: 14 amino acids. The V and J ends lost 2 bases and 7 bases respectively, with 14 bases between them. Germline V gives CDR1 GTSNPN, CDR2 SVGIG (reference sequence). For the CDR3, the DNA is TGTGCCTGGAGTAAGACAGGAGGGGGTGAAAAACTGTTTTTT. Translation gives CAWSKTGGGEKLFF. The full variable domain, rest sourced from reference TRBV30 and TRBJ1-4, is SQTIHQWPATLVQPVGSPLSLECTVEGTSNPNLYWYRQAAGRGLQLLFYSVGIGQISSEVPQNLSASRPQDRQFILSSKKLLLSDSGFYLCAWSKTGGGEKLFFGSGTQLSVL.

The chain is built from TRBV3-1 (or the pseudogene TRBV3-2) and TRBJ1-2; no reliable D call. V was trimmed by 0 bases and J by 8 bases, leaving 4 bases between them. Per germline, CDR1 LGHDT and CDR2 YNNKEL (reference sequence). The CDR3 consists of 11 residues. Written as DNA, the CDR3 is TGTGCCAGCAGCCAAGAAGGGGGCTACACCTTC. It encodes CASSQEGGYTF.

The V gene is TRBV7-9, the J gene TRBJ1-3; TRBD1 matches at 7 bases. Unmatched junction bases numbered 6, after V lost 4 bases and J lost 3 bases. This CDR3 contains 15 residues. Germline CDR1 reads SEHNR; CDR2 reads FQNEAQ (reference sequence). CDR3 DNA sequence: TGTGCCAGCAGCTCGACAGGGATTAGTGGAAACACCATATATTTT. This encodes CASSSTGISGNTIYF.

The chain uses TRBV2 and TRBJ2-7; D is unclear. This CDR3 comprises 15 residues. Trimming removed 0 bases at V and 2 bases at J, with 11 bases between. CDR1 and CDR2 from the germline V gene are SNHLY and FYNNEI. This CDR3 is CASSEAFVGTYEQYF. The CDR3 DNA is TGTGCCAGCAGTGAAGCGTTTGTGGGGACCTACGAGCAGTACTTC.

The count of this clone is one. This sequence joins TRBV6-1 and TRBJ2-7; perhaps TRBD1 as D (5 bases). CDR3 length: 17 residues. Germline CDR1 and CDR2: MNHNS and SASEGT. V was clipped by 4 bases and J by 4 bases, with 23 bases between them. The CDR3, as DNA: TGTGCCAGCAGTGGGCCCGGCTCCTATGGGGCCGGATACGAGCAGTACTTC. Translating it yields CASSGPGSYGAGYEQYF.

The chain joins TRBV15 to TRBJ2-1; D tentatively fits TRBD1 or TRBD2 (6 bases each). The CDR3 extends over 17 amino acids. Germline lookup yields CDR1 LNHNV and CDR2 YYDKDF (reference sequence). V lost 3 bases to trimming and J lost 1 base, with 16 bases between them. In nucleotides, the CDR3 is TGTGCCACCAGCAGCCCTCCTGGGGGGCAGTCCTACAATGAGCAGTTCTTC. Translation gives CATSSPPGGQSYNEQFF.

This sequence joins TRBV19 and TRBJ1-1; 7 positions agree with TRBD1. This CDR3 region has 15 residues. Germline trimming cut 6 bases from V and 1 base from J; bases unmatched to any gene: 8. Germline-derived CDR1 and CDR2 are LNHDA and SQIVND (reference sequence). CDR3 nucleotide sequence: TGTGCCAGTAGAAACCCGGCAGGGGGGAACACTGAAGCTTTCTTT. It specifies CASRNPAGGNTEAFF.

CDR3 region: CAWSRGNYGYTF. In nucleotides, the CDR3 is TGTGCCTGGAGTAGGGGGAACTATGGCTACACCTTC. This chain uses TRBV30 with TRBJ1-2; possibly TRBD1 for D (6 bases). Trimming shortened V by 2 bases and J by 2 bases, and 6 bases separated the two germline ends. CDR3 length: 12 amino acids. CDR1 is GTSNPN, CDR2 SVGIG, per germline (reference sequence).

V gene TRBV6-1 combines with J gene TRBJ1-2; D call uncertain. This CDR3 has 16 amino acids. Trimming took 0 bases from V and 1 from J, leaving 12 bases between them. Germline V gene lookup returns CDR1 MNHNS and CDR2 SASEGT. The CDR3 nucleotides read TGTGCCAGCAGTGAAGCTTTCGGTCGTCTTAACTATGGCTACACCTTC. Amino acid sequence: CASSEAFGRLNYGYTF.

V is TRBV5-1 and J is TRBJ1-1; a weak D match, TRBD1 (5 bases). Germline V lookup: CDR1 SGHRS, CDR2 YFSETQ. The CDR3 spans 14 residues. The ends were cut back, 0 bases at V and 2 bases at J, with 8 bases in the middle. The CDR3 is CASSLGRVNTEAFF. The CDR3, as DNA: TGCGCCAGCAGCTTGGGCAGGGTAAACACTGAAGCTTTCTTT.

A remark on this clone: The junction shows a germline mismatch at one end, possibly a read error. The chain has TRBV19 and TRBJ1-1, with a possible D match to TRBD1 (5 bases). CDR1 and CDR2 (germline): LNHDA, SQIVND (reference sequence). The CDR3 sequence is 14 residues long. The DNA for the CDR3 is TGTGCCAATAGTATGGGTCAGGGAGTCGCTGAAGCTTTCTTT. Translation gives CANSMGQGVAEAFF.

The rearrangement uses TRBV27 and TRBJ1-3; the D is unclear. The CDR3 is 16 amino acids. The germline V gene has CDR1 MNHEY and CDR2 SMNVEV (reference sequence). Trimming removed 0 bases from V and 2 bases from J, with 11 bases in between. As DNA, the CDR3 is TGTGCCAGCAGTTTATCCGTCAGAGAGCCTGGAAACACCATATATTTT. Protein: CASSLSVREPGNTIYF.

The chain is built from TRBV11-2 and TRBJ2-5, with TRBD2 as a possible D gene (5 bases). Trimming removed 4 bases at V and 2 bases at J, with 8 bases between. Germline V CDR1 and CDR2: SGHAT, FQNNGV. The CDR3 extends over 13 amino acids. CDR3 residues: CASSSGLQETQYF. The CDR3 bases are TGTGCCAGCAGCTCAGGACTGCAAGAGACCCAGTACTTC.

The gene calls are TRBV27 and TRBJ2-5, with D perhaps assigned TRBD1 or TRBD2 (6 bases each). The CDR3 sequence is 15 residues long. Trimming cost V 7 bases and J 4 bases, with 19 bases left between them. Germline CDR1 and CDR2: MNHEY and SMNVEV (reference sequence). CDR3 in amino acids: CASTGPGGWGETQYF. The CDR3 DNA reads TGTGCCAGCACCGGGCCCGGGGGCTGGGGAGAGACCCAGTACTTC.

This chain joins TRBV7-6 and TRBJ1-6; TRBD1 matches 7 bases. Per the germline V gene, CDR1 is SGHVS and CDR2 is FNYEAQ. Losses at the gene ends were 1 base for V and 7 bases for J; bases not matched to a gene: 4. CDR3 length: 15 residues. CDR3 amino acids: CASSLGDSWNSPLHF. Here the CDR3 DNA reads TGTGCCAGCAGCTTAGGGGACAGTTGGAATTCACCCCTCCACTTT.

The chain is built from TRBV9 and TRBJ1-1; the D gene is possibly TRBD1 (5 bases). The CDR3 spans 15 residues. The V and J ends lost 3 bases and 3 bases respectively, with 15 bases between them. Per the germline V gene, CDR1 is SGDLS and CDR2 is YYNGEE. The CDR3 is CASSAEGLSYTEAFF. CDR3 DNA sequence: TGTGCCAGCAGCGCGGAGGGGTTATCGTACACTGAAGCTTTCTTT.

The rearrangement links TRBV2 to TRBJ1-3, with 9 bases identical to TRBD1. CDR1 is SNHLY and CDR2 is FYNNEI in the germline V gene. The CDR3 sequence is 17 residues long. Losses at the gene ends were 6 bases for V and 0 bases for J; bases not matched to a gene: 9. CDR3 sequence (DNA): TGTGCCAGCAGAGGACCGGGGACAGGGTACTCTGGAAACACCATATATTTT. Translating it yields CASRGPGTGYSGNTIYF.

To note about this clone: This CDR3 fails to terminate in the conserved phenylalanine or tryptophan, so it likely reflects a read error. This chain joins TRBV18 and TRBJ1-6, with D possibly matching TRBD1 (5 bases). The CDR3 length is 13 residues. CDR1 is KGHSH, CDR2 LQKENI, per germline. The V end lost 6 bases, the J end lost 8 bases, and 11 bases lay between the germline ends. The chain's CDR3 is CASSADSYSPLHL. The CDR3 nucleotides are TGTGCCAGCTCTGCCGACAGTTATTCACCCCTCCACCTT.

This chain joins TRBV9 and TRBJ2-5, with 12 bases fitting TRBD2. Germline CDR1 is SGDLS and CDR2 is YYNGEE. This CDR3 has 14 amino acids. The V gene end was trimmed by 6 bases and the J gene end by 4 bases; junction bases not matched to a gene: 4. CDR3 DNA sequence: TGTGCCAGCACTAGCGGGGGGGCCGCAGAGACCCAGTACTTC. Its protein is CASTSGGAAETQYF.

This clone has just one count. The chain couples TRBV5-4 to TRBJ2-3, with D possibly being TRBD1 (6 bases). With 1 base removed from V and 10 bases from J, the gap between germline ends came to 13 bases. The CDR3 covers 13 residues. Germline CDR1 reads SGHNT; CDR2 reads YYREEE (reference sequence). DNA for the CDR3: TGTGCCAGCAGCTTGACTGGGGGCGGATCGCAGTATTTT. It encodes CASSLTGGGSQYF.

The chain couples TRBV19 to TRBJ2-3, with unresolved D. There are 15 residues in the CDR3. Germline V lookup: CDR1 LNHDA, CDR2 SQIVND (reference sequence). Trimming removed 1 base at V and 4 bases at J, with 12 bases between. CDR3: CASSIARGTADTQYF. The CDR3, as DNA: TGTGCCAGTAGTATAGCTCGAGGAACGGCAGATACGCAGTATTTT.

V and J are TRBV4-2 and TRBJ1-5, with a weak D call TRBD1 (6 bases). Germline V lookup: CDR1 LGHNA, CDR2 YNFKEQ. The CDR3 contains 15 residues. V lost 5 bases to trimming and J lost 5 bases, with 16 bases between them. This CDR3 is CASSSRWGADQPQHF. The CDR3 coding sequence is TGTGCCAGCAGCTCAAGGTGGGGGGCGGATCAGCCCCAGCATTTT.

CDR3 residues: CASSIWGERGTEAFF. CDR3 DNA sequence: TGTGCCAGTAGTATCTGGGGAGAAAGGGGCACTGAAGCTTTCTTT. This chain links TRBV19 with TRBJ1-1; tentatively, D is TRBD1 (5 bases). CDR3 length: 15 residues. Germline CDR1 LNHDA, CDR2 SQIVND (reference sequence). Trimming left V 3 bases short and J 4 bases short, with 15 bases between.

V and J are TRBV12-3 or TRBV12-4 and TRBJ1-2, with 8 positions matching TRBD1. Losses at the gene ends were 5 bases for V and 8 bases for J; bases not matched to a gene: 7. This CDR3 is built from 13 residues. The CDR3 DNA follows: TGTGCCAGCAGTCGAGACAGGGGTAGGGGCTACACCTTC. Translation gives CASSRDRGRGYTF.